The T cell receptor beta chain under discussion was sequenced for a study of OX40 agonist ivuxolimab in advanced cancers. Study-level information: Ivuxolimab, an antibody that agonizes OX40 (CD134), was administered to the patients.

This clone was observed a handful of times. Antigen: not known. Other DNA variants within this sample encode the same CDR3. TCRdb's table, derived via immunoSEQ multiplex PCR, lists solely in-frame clones and lacks some. Of about 20,000 clones listed, over 65% are singletons. Study observations and caveats: Clonal expansion from baseline to week 6 occurred in both CD4+ and CD8+ T cells.

Trimming stripped 3 bases from V and 1 base from J, with 22 bases between. The CDR3 contains 18 residues. CDR1 is SQVTM, CDR2 ANQGSEA, per germline. No patient had autoimmune disease or received systemic immunosuppression. The TCR originated in an adult with an advanced solid tumor such as melanoma, head and neck, liver or kidney cancer. The source material was CD4+ or CD8+ T cells sorted from blood, sampled in a trial of the OX40 agonist ivuxolimab. This chain connects TRBV29-1 to TRBJ2-1, with D perhaps given as TRBD1 or TRBD2 (6 bases each). Here the CDR3 DNA reads TGCAGCGTTGATGGTGGGGGCGGGGCAGGAGGTTCCTACAATGAGCAGTTCTTC. Its protein product is CSVDGGGGAGGSYNEQFF.